What follows are 24 T cell receptor beta chains derived from one specimen sequenced in a study of blood T cell repertoires in COVID-19. Using immunoSEQ multiplex PCR, the repertoire was profiled, and TCRdb retains in-frame clones only, with some absent. The table records approximately 670,000 clones, around 89% of them present only once. The specimen was peripheral blood. The receptors come from a woman younger than 30 with acute or convalescent COVID-19.

This clone was seen a single time. The rearrangement links TRBV14 to TRBJ2-7, with a weak D call TRBD1 (6 bases). In germline, CDR1 is SGHDN, CDR2 FVKESK. This CDR3 is built from 15 residues. Trimming took 4 bases from V and 0 from J, leaving 13 bases between them. For the CDR3, the DNA is TGTGCCAGCAGCCCCGCGGACAGTCTCTCCTACGAGCAGTACTTC. Its translation is CASSPADSLSYEQYF.

V is TRBV27 and J is TRBJ1-1, with a weak D call TRBD1 (6 bases). The germline V gene has CDR1 MNHEY and CDR2 SMNVEV (reference sequence). The CDR3 loop spans 15 amino acids. Trimming took off 2 bases at V and 5 bases at J, with 15 bases between the two ends. In nucleotides, the CDR3 is TGTGCCAGCAGTTTAAGGGACACTTCGGGGACTGAAGCTTTCTTT. Translation gives CASSLRDTSGTEAFF.

The chain couples TRBV18 to TRBJ1-1; 7 bases are shared with TRBD1. This CDR3 region has 15 residues. Trimming removed 3 bases from V and 5 bases from J; junction bases left unmatched: 9. CDR1 is KGHSH, CDR2 LQKENI, per germline. CDR3 coding DNA: TGTGCCAGCTCACCCCTCGAGGGGGCGCGTACTGAAGCTTTCTTT. This translates into CASSPLEGARTEAFF.

Turning to this clone: This sample includes further DNA sequences coding for the same CDR3. This CDR3 is CASSVVTGTEAFF. In nucleotides, the CDR3 is TGTGCCAGCAGCGTGGTAACAGGTACTGAAGCTTTCTTT. The gene calls are TRBV9 and TRBJ1-1; perhaps TRBD1 as D (5 bases). This CDR3 region has 13 residues. V shed 2 bases and J shed 5 bases, with 10 bases lying between them. Germline V CDR1 and CDR2: SGDLS, YYNGEE.

The chain recombines TRBV6-5 with TRBJ1-1; D gene ambiguous. Trimming removed 4 bases at V and 8 bases at J, with 8 bases between. Germline assignment: CDR1 MNHEY and CDR2 SVGAGI. The CDR3 is 11 amino acids. This CDR3 is CASSSRSEAFF. CDR3 nucleotides: TGTGCCAGCAGTTCGAGGAGCGAAGCTTTCTTT.

Only one count was recorded for this clone. The chain joins TRBV12-1 to TRBJ1-1. TRBV12-1 is a pseudogene locus. The CDR3 consists of 17 residues. CDR3 nucleotides: TGTGCCAGCAGCTTTGGCCCTATTGCGGGGGGCGAGACTGAAGCTTTCTTT. Translation gives CASSFGPIAGGETEAFF.

This clone was recorded only once. The chain couples TRBV7-9 to TRBJ1-3; possible D gene TRBD1, 5 bases. The V gene lost 2 bases and the J gene lost 8 bases, with 13 bases spanning the gap. The CDR3 is made up of 14 amino acids. Germline lookup yields CDR1 SEHNR and CDR2 FQNEAQ (reference sequence). The CDR3 DNA sequence: TGTGCCAGCAGCTTATACGGGGCGGGGGACACCATATATTTT. Translation: CASSLYGAGDTIYF. Full variable domain (outside the CDR3, taken from reference TRBV7-9 and TRBJ1-3): DTGVSQNPRHKITKRGQNVTFRCDPISEHNRLYWYRQTLGQGPEFLTYFQNEAQLEKSRLLSDRFSAERPKGSFSTLEIQRTEQGDSAMYLCASSLYGAGDTIYFGEGSWLTVV.

The CDR3 spells CASAGWYEQYF. The CDR3 nucleotides are TGTGCCAGCGCAGGGTGGTACGAGCAGTACTTC. V and J are TRBV6-5 and TRBJ2-7, with D perhaps matching TRBD1 (5 bases). There are 11 residues in the CDR3. The germline CDR1 and CDR2 sequences are MNHEY and SVGAGI. V lost 8 bases to trimming and J lost 4 bases, with 9 bases between them.

This chain links TRBV6-5 with TRBJ1-2, with D unresolved. The CDR3 contains 11 residues. V was pared by 6 bases and J by 6 bases, with 8 bases between. Germline V gene lookup returns CDR1 MNHEY and CDR2 SVGAGI. CDR3 coding DNA: TGTGCCAGCAGGGCGAGGGATGGCTACACCTTC. It is translated as CASRARDGYTF.

The chain employs TRBV28 and TRBJ2-3; the match to TRBD1 covers 7 bases. Looked up from germline, CDR1 is MDHEN and CDR2 is SYDVKM. CDR3 length: 15 amino acids. V was pared by 6 bases and J by 5 bases, with 11 bases of the junction left unmatched. CDR3 sequence (DNA): TGTGCCAGCAGCTCCGGGACAGCAATAGGAGATACGCAGTATTTT. It specifies CASSSGTAIGDTQYF. Combining the CDR3 with reference TRBV28 and TRBJ2-3 gives the whole variable domain DVKVTQSSRYLVKRTGEKVFLECVQDMDHENMFWYRQDPGLGLRLIYFSYDVKMKEKGDIPEGYSVSREKKERFSLILESASTNQTSMYLCASSSGTAIGDTQYFGPGTRLTVL.

This clone has only a few counts. The chain employs TRBV4-1 and TRBJ1-2; D possibly corresponds to TRBD1 (5 bases). Trimming cost V 3 bases and J 6 bases, with 17 bases left between them. The CDR3 has 15 residues. CDR1 and CDR2 from the germline V gene are MGHRA and YSYEKL. CDR3 sequence reads: CASSQIGGGAHGYTF. CDR3 DNA sequence: TGCGCCAGCAGCCAGATCGGAGGAGGGGCGCATGGCTACACCTTC.

V and J are TRBV28 and TRBJ2-7; TRBD1 is a possible D gene (6 bases). V lost 6 bases, J lost 0 bases, and 12 bases lay in between. Germline V gives CDR1 MDHEN, CDR2 SYDVKM. The CDR3 runs to 14 residues. The CDR3 DNA reads TGTGCCAGCAGCACCGTAGGGGGCTCCTACGAGCAGTACTTC. Protein: CASSTVGGSYEQYF.

The table lists this clone with a count of one. The CDR3 loop reads CASSSGQPNQPQHF. CDR3 DNA: TGTGCCAGCAGCTCCGGACAGCCGAATCAGCCCCAGCATTTT. This chain links TRBV3-1 (or the pseudogene TRBV3-2) with TRBJ1-5; D perhaps matches TRBD1 (6 bases). Germline assignment: CDR1 LGHDT and CDR2 YNNKEL (reference sequence). CDR3 length: 14 amino acids. The germline V and J ends were trimmed by 5 bases and 4 bases, with 12 bases remaining between them.

The chain carries TRBV7-2 and TRBJ2-7; TRBD2 agrees at 7 bases. The trim removed 5 bases at V and 10 bases at J, leaving 17 bases unmatched. This CDR3 comprises 15 residues. Germline CDR1 reads SGHTA; CDR2 reads FQGNSA. The CDR3 DNA reads TGTGCCAGCAGCCCACTCCCGGGACTAAAGGCCGGTCAGTACTTC. Its translation: CASSPLPGLKAGQYF. Variable domain in full (rest from reference TRBV7-2 and TRBJ2-7): GAGVSQSPSNKVTEKGKDVELRCDPISGHTALYWYRQSLGQGLEFLIYFQGNSAPDKSGLPSDRFSAERTGGSVSTLTIQRTQQEDSAVYLCASSPLPGLKAGQYFGPGTRLTVT.

This clone was recorded only once. V and J are TRBV6-2 or TRBV6-3 and TRBJ2-7; tentatively, D is TRBD1 (6 bases). The V gene lost 2 bases and the J gene lost 3 bases, with 11 bases spanning the gap. The CDR3 length is 14 residues. Germline V gene sequence: CDR1 MNHEY, CDR2 SVGEGT. This chain's CDR3 is CASSYAGQRYEQYF. The CDR3 bases are TGTGCCAGCAGTTACGCCGGACAGCGCTACGAGCAGTACTTC.

V is TRBV7-2 and J is TRBJ1-3; the D gene is possibly TRBD1 (5 bases). Deletions cut 7 bases from V and 0 bases from J, with 10 bases between. The CDR3 sequence is 14 residues long. Germline lookup yields CDR1 SGHTA and CDR2 FQGNSA. CDR3 in amino acids: CASTWGASGNTIYF. DNA of the CDR3: TGTGCCAGCACCTGGGGCGCCTCTGGAAACACCATATATTTT.

The CDR3 reads CASAGLDNRAVGRDTQYF. The DNA for the CDR3 is TGTGCCAGCGCGGGCCTAGATAACAGGGCGGTTGGAAGAGATACGCAGTATTTT. The chain employs TRBV9 and TRBJ2-3; D is perhaps TRBD1 (6 bases). This CDR3 has 18 residues. Trimming cost V 7 bases and J 5 bases, with 29 bases left between them. Per the germline V gene, CDR1 is SGDLS and CDR2 is YYNGEE.

The chain uses TRBV6-6 and TRBJ1-2, with a weak D call TRBD1 (6 bases). V lost 7 bases, J lost 3 bases, and 12 bases lay in between. Germline CDR1 is MNHNY and CDR2 is SVGAGI (reference sequence). The CDR3 contains 13 residues. The CDR3 region is CASIQGTDYGYTF. As DNA, the CDR3 is TGTGCCAGCATCCAGGGGACCGACTATGGCTACACCTTC.

A single count supports this clone. This chain connects TRBV29-1 to TRBJ1-1; the D gene is possibly TRBD1 (6 bases). The CDR3 has 11 residues. V was shortened by 8 bases and J by 1 base, with 8 bases between the two germline ends. CDR1 is SQVTM, CDR2 ANQGSEA, per germline. The CDR3 region is CSLGGNTEAFF. The CDR3 DNA sequence: TGCAGCTTAGGGGGGAACACTGAAGCTTTCTTT.

This chain links TRBV9 with TRBJ1-1, with 8 bases matching TRBD1. The V gene end was trimmed by 3 bases and the J gene end by 7 bases; junction bases not matched to a gene: 8. The CDR3 is 14 residues long. Germline CDR1 and CDR2: SGDLS and YYNGEE. The CDR3 spells CASSGTGRPYEAFF. The CDR3 coding sequence is TGTGCCAGCAGCGGGACAGGGCGCCCTTATGAAGCTTTCTTT. Filled out from reference TRBV9 and TRBJ1-1, the complete variable domain reads DSGVTQTPKHLITATGQRVTLRCSPRSGDLSVYWYQQSLDQGLQFLIQYYNGEERAKGNILERFSAQQFPDLHSELNLSSLELGDSALYFCASSGTGRPYEAFFGQGTRLTVV.

The chain uses TRBV7-9 and TRBJ1-1; D ambiguous. The germline CDR1 and CDR2 sequences are SEHNR and FQNEAQ (reference sequence). This CDR3 region has 15 residues. V was clipped by 2 bases and J by 3 bases, with 13 bases between them. Here the CDR3 reads CASSLIEWRYTEAFF. DNA of the CDR3: TGTGCCAGCAGCTTAATAGAGTGGAGGTACACTGAAGCTTTCTTT. Filled out from reference TRBV7-9 and TRBJ1-1, the complete variable domain reads DTGVSQNPRHKITKRGQNVTFRCDPISEHNRLYWYRQTLGQGPEFLTYFQNEAQLEKSRLLSDRFSAERPKGSFSTLEIQRTEQGDSAMYLCASSLIEWRYTEAFFGQGTRLTVV.

V is TRBV6-5 and J is TRBJ2-7, with D possibly being TRBD2 (7 bases). Germline-derived CDR1 and CDR2 are MNHEY and SVGAGI. The CDR3 consists of 15 residues. V dropped 7 bases and J dropped 6 bases, with 22 bases sitting between them. The CDR3 spells CASNPLVVGGPEQYF. The DNA for the CDR3 is TGTGCCAGCAATCCCCTGGTAGTGGGGGGGCCCGAGCAGTACTTC.

J is TRBJ1-2 and V is TRBV5-4, with 8 nucleotides matching TRBD1. Germline values: CDR1 SGHNT, CDR2 YYREEE (reference sequence). CDR3 size: 14 residues. The ends lost 5 bases at V and 2 bases at J; junction bases unmatched: 5. CDR3 nucleotide sequence: TGTGCCAGCAGGAGACAGGGGTCGAACTATGGCTACACCTTC. Amino acids: CASRRQGSNYGYTF.

The chain is built from TRBV5-4 and TRBJ1-2, with a weak D call TRBD1 (6 bases). This CDR3 is built from 13 residues. The V gene's germline CDR1 is SGHNT and CDR2 YYREEE (reference sequence). Deletions cut 4 bases from V and 3 bases from J, with 10 bases between. The CDR3 DNA reads as TGTGCCAGCAGCACGGACAGAGACTATGGCTACACCTTC. Its translation is CASSTDRDYGYTF.